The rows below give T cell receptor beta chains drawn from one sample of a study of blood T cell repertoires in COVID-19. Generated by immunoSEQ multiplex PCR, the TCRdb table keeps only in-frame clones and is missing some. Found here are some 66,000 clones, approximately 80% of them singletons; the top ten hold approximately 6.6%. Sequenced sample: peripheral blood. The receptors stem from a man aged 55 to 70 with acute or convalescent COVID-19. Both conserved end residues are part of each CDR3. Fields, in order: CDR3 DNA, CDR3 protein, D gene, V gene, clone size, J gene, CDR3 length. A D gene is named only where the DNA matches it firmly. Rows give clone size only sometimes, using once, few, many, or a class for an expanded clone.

DNA: TGTGCCAGCAAACAGGGGGCCGACACAGATACGCAGTATTTT; CDR3: CASKQGADTDTQYF; D: TRBD1; V: TRBV5-4; size: .; J: TRBJ2-3; length: 14
DNA: TGTGCCAGCAGCCAAGCGGGGGGCAGGTTCGGCTACACCTTC; CDR3: CASSQAGGRFGYTF; D: .; V: TRBV3-1/TRBV3-2; size: .; J: TRBJ1-2; length: 14
DNA: TGTGCCTGGACCCAGGGTGTTGGGGAAGCTTTCTTT; CDR3: CAWTQGVGEAFF; D: .; V: TRBV30; size: .; J: TRBJ1-1; length: 12
DNA: TGTGCCATCAGTATATTAGCGGGGTACACAGATACGCAGTATTTT; CDR3: CAISILAGYTDTQYF; D: TRBD2; V: TRBV10-3; size: .; J: TRBJ2-3; length: 15
DNA: TGTGCCTGGAGCCTTACGGAGGGGCCCCAGCATTTT; CDR3: CAWSLTEGPQHF; D: .; V: TRBV30; size: few; J: TRBJ1-5; length: 12
DNA: TGTGCCAGCAGCCACCCCGAGGGGAGGAACATTCAGTACTTC; CDR3: CASSHPEGRNIQYF; D: .; V: TRBV3-1/TRBV3-2; size: .; J: TRBJ2-4; length: 14
DNA: TGTGCCAGCTCACCGGGACAGGGCCCTGAAGCTTTCTTT; CDR3: CASSPGQGPEAFF; D: TRBD1; V: TRBV18; size: .; J: TRBJ1-1; length: 13
DNA: TGTGCCAGCAGCGAGGGGACTGCATGGGAGACCCAGTACTTC; CDR3: CASSEGTAWETQYF; D: .; V: TRBV7-9; size: .; J: TRBJ2-5; length: 14
DNA: TGTGCCAGCAGTTACCCAGTGCGTGGGAGCACTGAAGCTTTCTTT; CDR3: CASSYPVRGSTEAFF; D: .; V: TRBV6-5; size: .; J: TRBJ1-1; length: 15
DNA: TGTGCCAGCAGCTTGGGGGCGTACGAGCAGTACTTC; CDR3: CASSLGAYEQYF; D: .; V: TRBV7-2; size: .; J: TRBJ2-7; length: 12
DNA: TGTGCCAGCAGTTACTTTCAGGGAGGGGAAAAACTGTTTTTT; CDR3: CASSYFQGGEKLFF; D: .; V: TRBV6-5; size: .; J: TRBJ1-4; length: 14
DNA: TGTGCCAGCAGCTTAGGCGGGGGGATGACCACCGGGGAGCTGTTTTTT; CDR3: CASSLGGGMTTGELFF; D: TRBD2; V: TRBV7-6; size: .; J: TRBJ2-2; length: 16
DNA: TGCGCCAGCATTGCGACAGGCGGGGGCTACACCTTC; CDR3: CASIATGGGYTF; D: .; V: TRBV5-1; size: .; J: TRBJ1-2; length: 12
DNA: TGTGCCAGCAGACCTGGACAGGCTCGAGACGGCTACACCTTC; CDR3: CASRPGQARDGYTF; D: TRBD1; V: TRBV28; size: .; J: TRBJ1-2; length: 14
DNA: TGCAGTACCGGGGGCTACGAGCAGTACTTC; CDR3: CSTGGYEQYF; D: .; V: TRBV20-1; size: .; J: TRBJ2-7; length: 10
DNA: TGTGCCACCAGTGAGTGGACAGTGGGAAAGACCCAGTACTTC; CDR3: CATSEWTVGKTQYF; D: .; V: TRBV24-1; size: .; J: TRBJ2-5; length: 14
DNA: TGTGCCAGCTCACCTTCGAGACAGGGGGCCGCTACCTATGGCTACACCTTC; CDR3: CASSPSRQGAATYGYTF; D: TRBD1; V: TRBV18; size: once; J: TRBJ1-2; length: 17
DNA: TGCGCCAGCAGCTTGGCCGGGACAGGGGTTGAAAAACTGTTTTTT; CDR3: CASSLAGTGVEKLFF; D: TRBD1; V: TRBV5-1; size: .; J: TRBJ1-4; length: 15
DNA: TGTGCCAGCAGCATTACAGGGTTCGCAGATACGCAGTATTTT; CDR3: CASSITGFADTQYF; D: .; V: TRBV2; size: .; J: TRBJ2-3; length: 14
DNA: TGTGCCAGGAATACCGGGACAGGCCGTTCTGGGGCCAACGTCCTGACTTTC; CDR3: CARNTGTGRSGANVLTF; D: TRBD1; V: TRBV2; size: .; J: TRBJ2-6; length: 17
DNA: TGCGCCAGCAGTCAACCTGGGGGACAGCGGGTTAATTCACCCCTCCACTTT; CDR3: CASSQPGGQRVNSPLHF; D: TRBD1; V: TRBV23-1; size: .; J: TRBJ1-6; length: 17
DNA: TGTGCCACAAAACCGGGACAGTATAATTCACCCCTCCACTTT; CDR3: CATKPGQYNSPLHF; D: TRBD1; V: TRBV13; size: few; J: TRBJ1-6; length: 14
DNA: TGTGCCAGCAGCTTTCCAATAGGGGGCGACACTGAAGCTTTCTTT; CDR3: CASSFPIGGDTEAFF; D: TRBD1; V: TRBV5-6; size: .; J: TRBJ1-1; length: 15
DNA: TGTGCCAGCAGCAAACTAGCGGGGGGGCTGGGGGAGCTGTTTTTT; CDR3: CASSKLAGGLGELFF; D: TRBD2; V: TRBV7-8; size: .; J: TRBJ2-2; length: 15
DNA: TGTGCCAGCAGTTACTTGACGGGACAAGAAGCTTTCTTT; CDR3: CASSYLTGQEAFF; D: .; V: TRBV6-2/TRBV6-3; size: .; J: TRBJ1-1; length: 13
DNA: TGCGCCAGCAGCCCCAGCGGGACGGATGGAAACACCATATATTTT; CDR3: CASSPSGTDGNTIYF; D: .; V: TRBV5-1; size: .; J: TRBJ1-3; length: 15
DNA: TGTGCCAGCAGCTTAAGGTTAGGGGGACGCACTGAAGCTTTCTTT; CDR3: CASSLRLGGRTEAFF; D: .; V: TRBV7-2; size: .; J: TRBJ1-1; length: 15
DNA: TGTGCCAGTAGTATAGAGGGCAGCAATCAGCCCCAGCATTTT; CDR3: CASSIEGSNQPQHF; D: .; V: TRBV19; size: .; J: TRBJ1-5; length: 14
DNA: TGTGCCAGCACGATACAGGGGAATCAGCCCCAGCATTTT; CDR3: CASTIQGNQPQHF; D: TRBD1; V: TRBV6-5; size: .; J: TRBJ1-5; length: 13
DNA: TGTGCCAGCAGTGGACTAGCCTCCGGGACCCAGTACTTC; CDR3: CASSGLASGTQYF; D: TRBD2; V: TRBV7-8; size: .; J: TRBJ2-5; length: 13
DNA: TGTGCCAGCAGCTTCGGGACTAGCGGCCCAGATACGCAGTATTTT; CDR3: CASSFGTSGPDTQYF; D: TRBD2; V: TRBV7-2; size: .; J: TRBJ2-3; length: 15
DNA: TGCGCCAGCAGCTTGATTGGGGGCGCATCAGATACGCAGTATTTT; CDR3: CASSLIGGASDTQYF; D: .; V: TRBV5-1; size: .; J: TRBJ2-3; length: 15
DNA: TGTGCCAGCAGCCCTACTAGGGCGGTGGGTAATTCACCCCTCCACTTT; CDR3: CASSPTRAVGNSPLHF; D: .; V: TRBV3-1/TRBV3-2; size: .; J: TRBJ1-6; length: 16
DNA: TGCGCCAGCAGCTCGGGACAGGGGGCCCACGAGCAGTACTTC; CDR3: CASSSGQGAHEQYF; D: TRBD1; V: TRBV5-1; size: .; J: TRBJ2-7; length: 14
DNA: TGCAGCGTCGATTTCGGTGGGGCCTATGGCTACACCTTC; CDR3: CSVDFGGAYGYTF; D: .; V: TRBV29-1; size: .; J: TRBJ1-2; length: 13
DNA: TGTGCCAGCCGCCGCAGTCTGAACACTGAAGCTTTCTTT; CDR3: CASRRSLNTEAFF; D: .; V: TRBV11-2; size: .; J: TRBJ1-1; length: 13
DNA: TGTGCCAGCAGTCGCCAGTCAGGGGGCACGATTGGAAACACCATATATTTT; CDR3: CASSRQSGGTIGNTIYF; D: TRBD1; V: TRBV7-2; size: .; J: TRBJ1-3; length: 17
DNA: TGTGCCAGCTCTGGCGATAGCGGGGGCCCGAACGCGGATACGCAGTATTTT; CDR3: CASSGDSGGPNADTQYF; D: TRBD2; V: TRBV5-4; size: once; J: TRBJ2-3; length: 17